One sample yielded the 24 T cell receptor beta chains listed below, sequenced in a study of cytomegalovirus exposure and HLA in healthy donors. 60 Vbeta and 13 Jbeta primers were used in PCR. Data came from immunoSEQ multiplex PCR; TCRdb stores just in-frame clones and leaves some out. The sample lists about 210,000 clones; approximately 80% were seen once. Sequencing was done on a sample of PBMCs. These receptors were collected from a woman in her 30s in good health and CMV-seropositive.

This sequence joins TRBV5-4 and TRBJ1-6; 10 bases match TRBD1. The germline V gene encodes CDR1 SGHNT and CDR2 YYREEE (reference sequence). The CDR3 length is 14 residues. The V segment lost 4 bases and the J segment 8 bases; nucleotides outside the gene matches: 3. The chain's CDR3 is CASSRQGAYSPLHF. In nucleotides, the CDR3 is TGTGCCAGCAGCAGACAGGGGGCTTATTCACCCCTCCACTTT.

This sequence joins TRBV2 and TRBJ2-7; D might be TRBD2 (5 bases). The germline CDR1 and CDR2 sequences are SNHLY and FYNNEI. Trimming pared 7 bases from V and 0 bases from J, leaving 10 bases between. The CDR3 contains 13 residues. The CDR3 DNA follows: TGTGCCAGCATGAGGGTCTACTCCTACGAGCAGTACTTC. This codes for CASMRVYSYEQYF.

This clone was seen more than once but under ten times. J is TRBJ1-2 and V is TRBV28; D is possibly TRBD1 (6 bases). V lost 6 bases, J lost 3 bases, and 17 bases lay in between. In germline, CDR1 is MDHEN, CDR2 SYDVKM. The CDR3 length is 15 residues. The CDR3 DNA reads as TGTGCCAGCAGGCCCCCCCTTGGACAGTACTATGGCTACACCTTC. It yields the protein CASRPPLGQYYGYTF.

The chain is built from TRBV10-3 and TRBJ1-6; D is unresolved. Germline V lookup: CDR1 ENHRY, CDR2 SYGVKD. CDR3 length: 13 residues. Trimming left V 0 bases short and J 11 bases short, with 8 bases between. CDR3: CAISESGVAPLHF. CDR3 DNA: TGTGCCATCAGTGAGTCGGGAGTGGCACCCCTCCACTTT.

The rearrangement joins TRBV7-9 to TRBJ2-1, with TRBD2 matching over 7 bases. The CDR3 runs 16 residues. CDR1 and CDR2 from the germline V gene are SEHNR and FQNEAQ (reference sequence). V dropped 5 bases and J dropped 4; count of bases not matched to a gene: 11. In nucleotides, the CDR3 is TGTGCCAGCAGCCCCCGTCGTAGCGGGTTATACAATGAGCAGTTCTTC. It codes for CASSPRRSGLYNEQFF.

The chain couples TRBV7-9 to TRBJ1-2, with 11 nucleotides matching TRBD1. This CDR3 has 14 residues. V lost 5 bases, J lost 6 bases, and 5 bases stayed unmatched. The germline V gene has CDR1 SEHNR and CDR2 FQNEAQ (reference sequence). The CDR3 region has the DNA TGTGCCAGCAGCATAGGACAGGGGGCGGATGGCTACACCTTC. This codes for CASSIGQGADGYTF.

Of note for this clone: The same CDR3 arises from other DNA sequences in this sample as well. V is TRBV5-1 and J is TRBJ2-1, with 12 nucleotides matching TRBD2. CDR1 and CDR2 (germline): SGHRS, YFSETQ. The CDR3 covers 15 residues. The V and J ends lost 2 bases and 5 bases, in that order; junction bases with no gene match: 2. This chain's CDR3 is CASSFRLAGDNEQFF. In DNA form, the CDR3 reads TGCGCCAGCAGCTTCCGACTAGCGGGGGACAATGAGCAGTTCTTC.

The J gene is TRBJ1-4, the V gene TRBV5-4; D unresolved. The CDR3 is made up of 15 amino acids. V lost 3 bases to trimming and J lost 5 bases, with 14 bases between them. Per germline, CDR1 SGHNT and CDR2 YYREEE (reference sequence). In DNA form, the CDR3 reads TGTGCCAGCAGCTCGGATGGCGGACTCAATGAAAAACTGTTTTTT. Protein product: CASSSDGGLNEKLFF.

The chain recombines TRBV27 with TRBJ1-2; 10 nucleotides line up with TRBD1. The germline V gene has CDR1 MNHEY and CDR2 SMNVEV (reference sequence). J gave up 0 bases and V 4 bases, and 14 bases lay outside the gene matches. This CDR3 has 19 residues. For the CDR3, the DNA is TGTGCCAGCAGTTCCCTCTCCGACAGGGGGCAATTTCCTAACTATGGCTACACCTTC. Its translation is CASSSLSDRGQFPNYGYTF.

The chain is built from TRBV29-1 and TRBJ2-5; D is possibly TRBD1 (6 bases). The length of the CDR3 is 11 residues. V lost 7 bases, J lost 4 bases, and 10 bases lay in between. CDR1 SQVTM and CDR2 ANQGSEA come from the germline V gene. Here the CDR3 reads CSGRRGETQYF. CDR3 coding DNA: TGCAGCGGCCGCAGGGGAGAGACCCAGTACTTC.

The V gene is TRBV5-4, the J gene TRBJ2-5, with unresolved D. The tail of the sequence fits TRBJ2-7 better, so the J call may be wrong. Germline-derived CDR1 and CDR2 are SGHNT and YYREEE (reference sequence). This CDR3 contains 14 residues. CDR3 nucleotide sequence: TGTGCCAGCAGCTTGGACTCGAGCTCCTACGAGCAGTACTTC. The encoded protein is CASSLDSSSYEQYF.

This clone was observed a single time. The chain has TRBV7-9 and TRBJ2-4; D is unclear. The ends were cut back, 2 bases at V and 9 bases at J, with 11 bases in the middle. The CDR3 sequence is 13 residues long. Germline V gene data show CDR1 as SEHNR and CDR2 as FQNEAQ (reference sequence). The CDR3 nucleotides read TGTGCCAGCAGCTTATTCGGGTCGGGCATTCAGTACTTC. Amino acids: CASSLFGSGIQYF.

This clone was seen only a few times. The rearrangement links TRBV19 to TRBJ2-1, with a possible D match to TRBD2 (6 bases). This CDR3 has 13 residues. V was clipped by 7 bases and J by 4 bases, with 11 bases between them. Looked up from germline, CDR1 is LNHDA and CDR2 is SQIVND (reference sequence). This CDR3 reads CASKKRAYNEQFF. CDR3 nucleotides: TGTGCCAGTAAGAAGCGGGCTTACAATGAGCAGTTCTTC.

The chain employs TRBV28 and TRBJ2-5, with D possibly TRBD1 on 5 matching bases. Per germline, CDR1 MDHEN and CDR2 SYDVKM. The CDR3 runs to 14 residues. With 6 bases removed from V and 5 bases from J, the gap between germline ends came to 16 bases. CDR3 bases: TGTGCCAGCAGCCGCGAAAGGGGATGGGAGACCCAGTACTTC. This gives the protein CASSRERGWETQYF. The complete variable domain, with remaining parts taken from reference TRBV28 and TRBJ2-5, reads DVKVTQSSRYLVKRTGEKVFLECVQDMDHENMFWYRQDPGLGLRLIYFSYDVKMKEKGDIPEGYSVSREKKERFSLILESASTNQTSMYLCASSRERGWETQYFGPGTRLLVL.

This clone was observed once. The chain has TRBV30 and TRBJ2-5; D might be TRBD1 (5 bases). The CDR3 consists of 14 residues. V was cut by 3 bases and J by 2 bases, with 13 bases left in between. Germline assignment: CDR1 GTSNPN and CDR2 SVGIG (reference sequence). CDR3 amino acids: CAWRIGYRQETQYF. CDR3 in DNA: TGTGCCTGGAGAATTGGATACAGGCAAGAGACCCAGTACTTC.

This chain uses TRBV5-1 with TRBJ2-5, with 9 bases lining up with TRBD2. The CDR3 is made up of 15 amino acids. The junction had 6 bases not matched to a gene; V was cut back by 4 bases and J by 2 bases. CDR1 is SGHRS, CDR2 YFSETQ, per germline. In nucleotides, the CDR3 is TGCGCCAGCAGCCCCAGACTAGCGGATCAAGAGACCCAGTACTTC. It translates to CASSPRLADQETQYF.

The chain links TRBV18 to TRBJ1-5; 7 positions agree with TRBD1. The CDR3 extends over 17 amino acids. Trimming removed 6 bases from V and 1 base from J; junction bases left unmatched: 12. The V gene's germline CDR1 is KGHSH and CDR2 LQKENI. The CDR3 sequence is CASSQGTLTGSNQPQHF. The CDR3 coding sequence is TGTGCCAGCTCTCAAGGGACCTTGACAGGGAGCAATCAGCCCCAGCATTTT. Full variable domain (outside the CDR3, taken from reference TRBV18 and TRBJ1-5): NAGVMQNPRHLVRRRGQEARLRCSPMKGHSHVYWYRQLPEEGLKFMVYLQKENIIDESGMPKERFSAEFPKEGPSILRIQQVVRGDSAAYFCASSQGTLTGSNQPQHFGDGTRLSIL.

The chain employs TRBV6-4 and TRBJ1-1, with D perhaps TRBD1 (6 bases). In germline, CDR1 is MRHNA, CDR2 SNTAGT. V lost 2 bases to trimming and J lost 10 bases, with 11 bases between them. The CDR3 runs 12 residues. The CDR3 reads CASSDEIGGAFF. The CDR3 region has the DNA TGTGCCAGCAGTGACGAAATAGGGGGAGCTTTCTTT.

This clone was detected a few times. This chain joins TRBV7-2 and TRBJ1-2, with TRBD1 matching 7 bases. The CDR3 length is 15 residues. The ends lost 5 bases at V and 1 base at J; junction bases unmatched: 7. Germline V gives CDR1 SGHTA, CDR2 FQGNSA. The CDR3 coding sequence is TGTGCCAGCAGCGGCGACAGGGATGATAACTATGGCTACACCTTC. It encodes CASSGDRDDNYGYTF.

J is TRBJ1-5 and V is TRBV30; 10 nucleotides match TRBD1. The trim removed 5 bases at V and 4 bases at J, leaving 5 bases unmatched. This CDR3 has 14 amino acids. Germline CDR1 is GTSNPN and CDR2 is SVGIG (reference sequence). CDR3 in amino acids: CAWARTGGNQPQHF. The CDR3 region has the DNA TGTGCCTGGGCGCGGACAGGGGGGAATCAGCCCCAGCATTTT.

The V gene is TRBV4-2, the J gene TRBJ2-5; 9 nucleotides agree with TRBD2. CDR3 size: 16 residues. J lost 4 bases, V lost 0 bases, and 6 bases had no gene match. CDR1 and CDR2 from the germline V gene are LGHNA and YNFKEQ. The CDR3: CASSQEWRGGLETQYF. The CDR3 DNA reads TGTGCCAGCAGCCAAGAGTGGCGGGGGGGTTTAGAGACCCAGTACTTC.

As for this clone: Additional DNA sequences in this sample encode the identical CDR3. J is TRBJ1-5 and V is TRBV28, with 7 bases matching TRBD1. Germline V gene sequence: CDR1 MDHEN, CDR2 SYDVKM. Trimming cost V 6 bases and J 1 base; bases outside gene matches: 3. The CDR3 runs to 14 residues. This CDR3 reads CASRRGQSNQPQHF. The CDR3, as DNA: TGTGCCAGCAGGAGGGGGCAAAGCAATCAGCCCCAGCATTTT.

In its sample, this clone was seen a few times. This chain links TRBV18 with TRBJ1-2; D is possibly TRBD1 (5 bases). With 0 bases removed from V and 1 base from J, the gap between germline ends came to 12 bases. The germline V gene encodes CDR1 KGHSH and CDR2 LQKENI. The CDR3 is made up of 16 amino acids. The CDR3 DNA reads TGTGCCAGCTCACCACCGGAGTGGGGACTTAACTATGGCTACACCTTC. Protein: CASSPPEWGLNYGYTF.

The chain couples TRBV15 to TRBJ1-3; a possible D gene is TRBD1 (5 bases). The V end lost 4 bases, the J end lost 0 bases, and 16 bases lay between the germline ends. CDR1 is LNHNV, CDR2 YYDKDF, per germline (reference sequence). This CDR3 contains 17 residues. The CDR3 region is CATSKEGTRISGNTIYF. In DNA, the CDR3 is TGTGCCACCAGCAAAGAGGGGACTCGGATCTCTGGAAACACCATATATTTT.